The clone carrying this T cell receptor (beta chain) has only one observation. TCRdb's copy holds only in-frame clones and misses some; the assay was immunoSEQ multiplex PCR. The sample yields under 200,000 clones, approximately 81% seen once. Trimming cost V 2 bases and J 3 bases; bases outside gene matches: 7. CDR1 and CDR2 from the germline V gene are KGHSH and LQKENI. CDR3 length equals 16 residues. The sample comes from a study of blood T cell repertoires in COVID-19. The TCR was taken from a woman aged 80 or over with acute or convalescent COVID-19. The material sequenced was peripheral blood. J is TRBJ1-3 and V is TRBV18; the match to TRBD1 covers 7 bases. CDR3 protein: CASSPSLQGNGNTIYF. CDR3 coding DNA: TGTGCCAGCTCACCAAGCTTACAGGGGAATGGAAACACCATATATTTT. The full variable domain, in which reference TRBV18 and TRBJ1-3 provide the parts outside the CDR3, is NAGVMQNPRHLVRRRGQEARLRCSPMKGHSHVYWYRQLPEEGLKFMVYLQKENIIDESGMPKERFSAEFPKEGPSILRIQQVVRGDSAAYFCASSPSLQGNGNTIYFGEGSWLTVV.